This T cell receptor beta chain was profiled in a study of cytomegalovirus exposure and HLA in healthy donors. This clone was picked up a small number of times. What it recognizes is unknown. Study-level results: The study designated about 160 TCR beta chains cytomegalovirus-associated.

V trimming: 1 base; J trimming: 8 bases; junction bases outside the gene matches: 12. In germline, CDR1 is LGHNT, CDR2 FRNRAP. CDR3 length: 17 amino acids. The study ran its PCR with 60 Vbeta and 13 Jbeta primers. The repertoire was sequenced with immunoSEQ multiplex PCR; TCRdb's copy has only in-frame clones and lacks some. The repertoire holds approximately 210,000 clones, with about 80% as singletons. This sequence originates from a woman aged 40 to 50 in good health and CMV-seronegative. The sequencing input was PBMCs. The chain couples TRBV12-5 to TRBJ2-1; 9 nucleotides align to TRBD2. The CDR3 sequence: CASGLANSGSFIDEQFF. CDR3 nucleotide sequence: TGTGCTAGTGGTTTGGCAAATAGCGGGAGTTTTATTGATGAGCAGTTCTTC.